This T cell receptor (beta chain) was sequenced during a study of T cells in Graves' hyperthyroidism and ophthalmopathy. This clonotype showed up many times. The study based diagnoses on clinical symptoms, serum thyroxine and TRAb, thyroid ultrasound and orbital computed tomography. PBMCs were collected from an approximately 9.2 ml volume of fresh peripheral blood. RNA transcripts provided the source from which TCR beta CDR3 regions were amplified. When the TCR CDR3 underwent first-round RT-PCR, the HTBI primer set was used. One entry per CDR3 protein, called by TCRdb with MiXCR from the multiplex PCR reads. This table holds around 340,000 distinct CDR3 sequences, approximately 15% found once. Per the germline V gene, CDR1 is MNHNS and CDR2 is SASEGT. V lost 5 bases to trimming and J lost 2 bases, with 11 bases between them. The CDR3 loop spans 14 amino acids.

V usage is TRBV6-1 and J usage is TRBJ2-3, with D perhaps TRBD2 (6 bases). Sequenced: blood. The receptor was isolated from a woman in her 30s with Graves' hyperthyroidism. CDR3 residues: CASSTGLNTDTQYF. The CDR3, as DNA: TGTGCCAGCAGTACGGGACTGAACACAGATACGCAGTATTTT.